This entry is about one T cell receptor (beta chain). The assay was immunoSEQ multiplex PCR, and TCRdb's table has in-frame clones only and misses some. This sample yields 600,000 or so clones, of which around 87% are seen a single time; 0.0094% belongs to the top ten. This entry is derived from a study of shared T cell receptors in the human thymus. In germline, CDR1 is LGHNA, CDR2 YSLEER. This CDR3 is 18 amino acids long. The ends were cut back, 0 bases at V and 5 bases at J, with 20 bases in the middle. A further study also used this sample, focusing on human thymus T cells. As that report states: Thymic and blood repertoires showed apparently biased V and J gene usage. As related research reported, thymic repertoires overlapped highly among unrelated individuals.

The sequenced sample was thymocytes. The receptor was derived from a boy in the first two years of life with a congenital heart defect. The rearrangement joins TRBV4-3 to TRBJ2-1; maybe TRBD2 (5 bases). CDR3 sequence (DNA): TGCGCCAGCAGCCAAGAGTCGATTTGGGCGGGTGACGACAATGAGCAGTTCTTC. It encodes CASSQESIWAGDDNEQFF.